This TCR beta chain was sequenced in a study of shared clonotypes between healthy human individuals. Findings of the study overall: The study sampled only blood, and tissue repertoires likely differ.

The method was immunoSEQ multiplex PCR; TCRdb's version includes in-frame clones alone and lacks a portion of them. The sample lists around 500,000 clones, 79% occurring once. CDR1 is SGHTA and CDR2 is FQGNSA in the germline V gene. The CDR3 runs to 14 residues. The J segment lost 4 bases and the V segment lost 5 bases, leaving 6 bases of the junction unmatched. A remark on this clone: The antigen remains unidentified. Other DNA sequences in this sample translate to the same CDR3.

Each of the donors was a healthy adult who was HIV-negative and had not had a recent acute infection or vaccination. V is TRBV7-2 and J is TRBJ2-5; TRBD2 aligns across 8 bases. The sequencing input was PBMCs. This receptor was taken from a woman aged 40 to 49 in good health. Some clones in this sample may be carry-over from other donors' samples. The CDR3 nucleotides are TGTGCCAGCAGCCCGGGACTAGTAGGAGAGACCCAGTACTTC. Its protein is CASSPGLVGETQYF.